This T cell receptor (beta chain) was identified during a study of low-dose radiotherapy and immunotherapy resistance in tumors. cDNA synthesis used a TRAV/TRBV-specific primer set for both chains. TCR amplification involved 20 PCR cycles with a constant-region primer and V-primer adapter. TCRdb ran MiXCR on the reads and lists one entry per CDR3 protein. Of about 71,000 distinct CDR3 sequences listed, roughly 30% are singletons. This CDR3 spans 15 amino acids. Germline loops: CDR1 SGHRS, CDR2 YFSETQ. V was cut by 4 bases and J by 8 bases, with 19 bases left in between. Time point of the sample: before trial treatment. Donors, who were enrolled in a single-arm phase I dose-escalation trial, received nivolumab, ipilimumab, aspirin, low-dose cyclophosphamide and low-dose radiotherapy.

This sequence was found in a female donor with ovarian cancer. The material sequenced was PBMCs, taken before treatment. The rearrangement links TRBV5-1 to TRBJ2-1; D possibly matches TRBD1 or TRBD2 (5 bases each). The CDR3 is CASSISGTLWDEQFF. Written as DNA, the CDR3 is TGCGCCAGCAGCATCTCCGGGACCCTATGGGATGAGCAGTTCTTC.